These 32 T cell receptor beta chains came from one sample sequenced in a study of T cells in Graves' hyperthyroidism and ophthalmopathy. There were TCR beta CDR3 regions amplified from RNA transcripts. The HTBI primer set served for first-round RT-PCR of the TCR CDR3. TCRdb re-derived calls from the multiplex PCR reads in MiXCR, one entry per CDR3 protein. The sample contains approximately 530,000 distinct CDR3 sequences, nearly 20% of which appear only once. The sequencing sample was made of blood. These receptor sequences come from a man aged 40-49 years with Graves' ophthalmopathy.

To note about this clonotype: This could be a read error, since a much larger clone is one nucleotide away. This chain joins TRBV7-2 and TRBJ2-1; D ambiguous. The germline V gene has CDR1 SGHTA and CDR2 FQGNSA. This CDR3 is built from 15 residues. CDR3 protein: CASSSDYKIYNEQSF. The CDR3 region has the DNA TGTGCCAGCAGCTCGGATTACAAGATATACAATGAGCAGTCCTTC.

This chain links TRBV5-1 with TRBJ2-7, with 8 bases aligning to TRBD1. The germline V gene has CDR1 SGHRS and CDR2 YFSETQ. With 4 bases clipped from V and 8 bases from J, the junction kept 8 bases outside the gene matches. The CDR3 is 13 residues long. The CDR3 DNA is TGCGCCAGCAGCAGACAGGGGATGGGAAAGCAGTACTTC. It yields the protein CASSRQGMGKQYF.

The chain carries TRBV7-2 and TRBJ2-7; TRBD1 might be the D (6 bases). Trimming stripped 5 bases from V and 1 base from J, with 12 bases between. The germline gives CDR1 SGHTA, CDR2 FQGNSA. This CDR3 is built from 14 residues. CDR3 loop: CASSRDMRSYEQYF. The CDR3 DNA follows: TGTGCCAGCAGCCGGGACATGAGGTCCTACGAGCAGTACTTC.

There are many counts of this clonotype. V and J are TRBV11-2 and TRBJ2-7; 7 nucleotides align to TRBD1. V lost 1 base, J lost 5 bases, and 8 bases stayed unmatched. Per germline, CDR1 SGHAT and CDR2 FQNNGV. The CDR3 extends over 15 amino acids. The CDR3 sequence: CASSLGQGQHHEQYF. Here the CDR3 DNA reads TGTGCCAGCAGCTTAGGACAGGGACAGCACCACGAGCAGTACTTC.

As concerns this clonotype: The conserved closing phenylalanine or tryptophan is absent in this CDR3, likely reflecting a read error. The rearrangement joins TRBV9 to TRBJ2-1, with D possibly being TRBD2 (5 bases). CDR1 SGDLS and CDR2 YYNGEE come from the germline V gene. CDR3 size: 16 residues. With 0 bases removed from V and 1 base from J, the gap between germline ends came to 11 bases. CDR3 sequence (DNA): TGTGCCAGCAGCGTAGAGAGGGTCGGGTCCTACAATGAGCAGTTCCTC. Protein sequence: CASSVERVGSYNEQFL.

V usage is TRBV7-9 and J usage is TRBJ2-7; D tentatively reads TRBD1 or TRBD2 (5 bases each). Between the trimmed V and J ends, which lost 5 bases and 2 bases, there was a span of 16 bases. CDR1 and CDR2 (germline): SEHNR, FQNEAQ (reference sequence). CDR3 length: 15 residues. CDR3: CASSPGTERAYEQYF. Written as DNA, the CDR3 is TGTGCCAGCAGCCCGGGGACGGAGCGAGCCTACGAGCAGTACTTC.

In this sample, this clonotype turned up many times. The V gene is TRBV12-3 or TRBV12-4, the J gene TRBJ1-1; D possibly corresponds to TRBD1 (6 bases). The ends were cut back, 6 bases at V and 11 bases at J, with 25 bases in the middle. The CDR3 runs to 15 residues. The DNA for the CDR3 is TGTGCCAGCAGCCTGGGGGCAGCAACACGGGGTTTGGCTTTCTTT. As protein: CASSLGAATRGLAFF.

The V call is TRBV5-1, the J call TRBJ2-7, with D perhaps TRBD1 (6 bases). The CDR3 totals 15 residues. The V and J ends lost 0 bases and 7 bases respectively, with 17 bases between them. Germline V gene sequence: CDR1 SGHRS, CDR2 YFSETQ. The CDR3 loop is CASSLETGSLDEQYF. CDR3 in DNA: TGCGCCAGCAGCTTGGAAACAGGGAGTTTGGATGAGCAGTACTTC.

This clonotype was counted at least ten times. This chain joins TRBV18 and TRBJ2-1, with 7 bases that match TRBD1. The V gene's germline CDR1 is KGHSH and CDR2 LQKENI. The CDR3 loop spans 13 amino acids. Trimming took 8 bases from V and 9 from J; bases not matched to a gene: 10. The CDR3 reads CASTGTARGEQFF. In DNA, the CDR3 is TGTGCCAGCACCGGGACAGCTCGGGGTGAGCAGTTCTTC.

The genes are TRBV10-3 and TRBJ2-2; D gene uncertain. Trimming cost V 10 bases and J 5 bases, with 14 bases left between them. This CDR3 region has 13 residues. Germline V gene lookup returns CDR1 ENHRY and CDR2 SYGVKD. In DNA form, the CDR3 reads TGTGCCAGCAGAGACGGAAGAACCGGGGAGCTGTTTTTT. Encoded protein: CASRDGRTGELFF.

The V call is TRBV29-1, the J call TRBJ2-7, with 8 bases aligning to TRBD1. CDR3 length: 11 amino acids. Germline V gives CDR1 SQVTM, CDR2 ANQGSEA. V lost 7 bases and J lost 5; bases outside the gene matches: 4. CDR3 DNA sequence: TGCAGCGCACAGGGGGTCCACGAGCAGTACTTC. The encoded protein is CSAQGVHEQYF.

This clonotype was seen only a few times. This chain joins TRBV9 and TRBJ2-3; 7 nucleotides align to TRBD2. The CDR3 is made up of 14 amino acids. Losses at the gene ends were 0 bases for V and 9 bases for J; bases not matched to a gene: 7. From germline, CDR1 is SGDLS and CDR2 YYNGEE. This CDR3 is CASSVAAGRGTQYF. In DNA, the CDR3 is TGTGCCAGCAGCGTAGCAGCGGGACGTGGGACGCAGTATTTT.

This clonotype was seen at least ten times. The rearrangement links TRBV18 to TRBJ1-2; D possibly corresponds to TRBD1 (5 bases). The CDR3 spans 14 residues. With 0 bases removed from V and 8 bases from J, the gap between germline ends came to 13 bases. Germline CDR1 reads KGHSH; CDR2 reads LQKENI. For the CDR3, the DNA is TGTGCCAGCTCACCACCGTCAGGGACGGGCGGCTACACCTTC. It specifies CASSPPSGTGGYTF.

In regard to this clonotype: A single base separates this from a much larger clone, so it may be a read error. The CDR3 sequence: CASSPVGASGSYNEQYF. CDR3 coding DNA: TGTGCCAGCAGCCCCGTCGGGGCTAGCGGGAGTTACAACGAGCAGTACTTC. The chain carries TRBV28 and TRBJ2-7; 10 nucleotides agree with TRBD2. The CDR3 length is 17 residues. CDR1 MDHEN and CDR2 SYDVKM come from the germline V gene. Unmatched junction bases numbered 16, after V lost 6 bases and J lost 5 bases.

The J gene is TRBJ2-1, the V gene TRBV27; no clear D gene. Trimming left V 0 bases short and J 10 bases short, with 16 bases between. Germline V lookup: CDR1 MNHEY, CDR2 SMNVEV (reference sequence). The CDR3 contains 15 residues. Here the CDR3 reads CASSLSGSSIGEQFF. The DNA of the CDR3 is TGTGCCAGCAGTTTATCGGGGTCAAGTATCGGCGAGCAGTTCTTC.

There are a few counts of this clonotype. The gene calls are TRBV11-2 and TRBJ2-7; possible D gene TRBD1, 7 bases. In germline, CDR1 is SGHAT, CDR2 FQNNGV. The CDR3 runs 15 residues. The ends were cut back, 5 bases at V and 3 bases at J, with 17 bases in the middle. This chain's CDR3 is CASSPQEGARYEQYF. The DNA of the CDR3 is TGTGCCAGCAGCCCCCAGGAGGGGGCGCGCTACGAGCAGTACTTC.

This sequence joins TRBV28 and TRBJ2-2; D is perhaps TRBD1 or TRBD2 (5 bases each). CDR3 length: 17 amino acids. Germline-derived CDR1 and CDR2 are MDHEN and SYDVKM. V was cut by 5 bases and J by 0 bases, with 16 bases left in between. The CDR3 sequence is CASSLPTGAPNTGELFF. CDR3 coding DNA: TGTGCCAGCAGTCTTCCGACCGGGGCCCCGAACACCGGGGAGCTGTTTTTT.

V is TRBV7-9 and J is TRBJ2-5; TRBD1 aligns across 7 bases. The trim removed 5 bases at V and 2 bases at J, leaving 11 bases unmatched. The CDR3 runs to 16 residues. Per the germline V gene, CDR1 is SEHNR and CDR2 is FQNEAQ (reference sequence). The CDR3 coding sequence is TGTGCCAGCAGCCTGACAGGGTATACGTTACAAGAGACCCAGTACTTC. It encodes CASSLTGYTLQETQYF.

This clonotype was observed at least ten times. This sequence joins TRBV11-3 and TRBJ1-1; D remains unclear. This CDR3 has 13 residues. Germline V gene sequence: CDR1 SGHNT, CDR2 YENEEA. V was trimmed by 5 bases and J by 8 bases, leaving 15 bases between them. In DNA form, the CDR3 reads TGTGCCAGCAGCCAGACTCCATCGGGGGAAGCTTTCTTT. Amino acid sequence: CASSQTPSGEAFF.

The V and J genes are TRBV19 and TRBJ2-7; possibly TRBD1 for D (5 bases). Germline lookup yields CDR1 LNHDA and CDR2 SQIVND (reference sequence). The CDR3 covers 13 residues. V was shortened by 4 bases and J by 3 bases, with 10 bases between the two germline ends. This CDR3 is CASSSYQGYEQYF. CDR3 in DNA: TGTGCCAGTAGTAGTTACCAGGGCTACGAGCAGTACTTC.

This clonotype was found a few times. The rearrangement uses TRBV29-1 and TRBJ1-5, with no clear D. This CDR3 has 14 amino acids. Trimming pared 6 bases from V and 1 base from J, leaving 13 bases between. Germline loops: CDR1 SQVTM, CDR2 ANQGSEA. Here the CDR3 DNA reads TGCAGCGTCGGAGACCCCTACAGCAATCAGCCCCAGCATTTT. It is translated as CSVGDPYSNQPQHF.

This clonotype was picked up many times. The gene calls are TRBV28 and TRBJ2-7; D gene ambiguous. The CDR3 extends over 13 amino acids. Trimming cost V 5 bases and J 2 bases, with 10 bases left between them. Germline CDR1 MDHEN, CDR2 SYDVKM. The CDR3: CASSRSAPYEQYF. The CDR3 bases are TGTGCCAGCAGTCGTTCTGCCCCCTACGAGCAGTACTTC.

About this clonotype: The junction shows a germline mismatch at one end, possibly a read error. The chain combines TRBV5-1 with TRBJ2-1, with TRBD1 matching 10 bases. The CDR3 has 15 residues. The germline CDR1 and CDR2 sequences are SGHRS and YFSETQ. CDR3 bases: TGTGCCAGCAGCTTTGAGACAGGGGGCAACAATGAGCAGTTCTTC. Protein product: CASSFETGGNNEQFF.

The chain is built from TRBV7-6 and TRBJ2-2; D tentatively fits TRBD1 or TRBD2 (5 bases each). V was clipped by 0 bases and J by 6 bases, with 23 bases between them. CDR1 SGHVS and CDR2 FNYEAQ come from the germline V gene. The CDR3 runs 19 residues. The CDR3 nucleotides are TGTGCCAGCAGCTTAGCGATTTGGGACCACTCAAGGGGCGCCGGGGAGCTGTTTTTT. Its protein product is CASSLAIWDHSRGAGELFF.

This clonotype was counted only a few times. The V call is TRBV6-1, the J call TRBJ1-4; 8 nucleotides align to TRBD1. V was clipped by 5 bases and J by 6 bases; unmatched bases: 8. The CDR3 covers 15 residues. Germline V gene data show CDR1 as MNHNS and CDR2 as SASEGT. CDR3 DNA sequence: TGTGCCAGCAGTTTGACAGGGGCGCGGTATGAAAAACTGTTTTTT. It encodes CASSLTGARYEKLFF.

This chain joins TRBV4-3 and TRBJ2-1; TRBD2 matches 12 bases. The germline V gene encodes CDR1 LGHNA and CDR2 YSLEER. The CDR3 has 19 amino acids. V lost 0 bases to trimming and J lost 7 bases; unmatched junction nucleotides: 13. CDR3 nucleotide sequence: TGCGCCAGCAGCCAAGATCCGACGATTCTAGCGGGAGGGTTGAATGAGCAGTTCTTC. Translation gives CASSQDPTILAGGLNEQFF.

The sample holds many counts of this clonotype. The chain couples TRBV5-1 to TRBJ2-7, with D possibly being TRBD1 (5 bases). Germline CDR1 and CDR2: SGHRS and YFSETQ. V was pared by 0 bases and J by 4 bases, with 8 bases between. This CDR3 has 13 amino acids. The CDR3, as DNA: TGCGCCAGCAGCTTGGAGACAGATTACGAGCAGTACTTC. Translation: CASSLETDYEQYF.

This clonotype has more than one count but fewer than ten. The chain links TRBV5-1 to TRBJ1-3; D call uncertain. Trimming took off 3 bases at V and 3 bases at J, with 10 bases between the two ends. CDR1 and CDR2 (germline): SGHRS, YFSETQ. The CDR3 length is 14 residues. As DNA, the CDR3 is TGCGCCAGCAGCTCCCTCTCGGGTGGAAACACCATATATTTT. Translating it yields CASSSLSGGNTIYF.

This chain links TRBV6-1 with TRBJ1-1; D is uncertain. The germline CDR1 and CDR2 sequences are MNHNS and SASEGT. V lost 6 bases and J 7 bases, leaving 6 bases between the germline ends. This CDR3 is built from 10 residues. CDR3: CASRAIEAFF. The CDR3 nucleotides read TGTGCCAGCAGGGCCATTGAAGCTTTCTTT.

The genes are TRBV6-2 or TRBV6-3 and TRBJ1-2; D perhaps matches TRBD1 (6 bases). The CDR3 is 17 residues long. CDR1 is MNHEY and CDR2 is SVGEGT in the germline V gene. V was trimmed by 0 bases and J by 6 bases, leaving 20 bases between them. CDR3 sequence reads: CASSYSRPGAIMNGYTF. CDR3 bases: TGTGCCAGCAGTTACTCCCGCCCAGGGGCTATTATGAATGGCTACACCTTC.

This chain connects TRBV2 to TRBJ1-2, with D unclear. Looked up from germline, CDR1 is SNHLY and CDR2 is FYNNEI. The CDR3 has 13 amino acids. The germline V and J ends were trimmed by 5 bases and 4 bases, with 11 bases remaining between them. The CDR3 loop reads CASSRDIVYGYTF. The CDR3 DNA reads TGTGCCAGCAGTCGCGACATCGTCTATGGCTACACCTTC.

The chain combines TRBV5-1 with TRBJ2-2, with a weak D call TRBD2 (8 bases). The V and J ends lost 6 bases and 4 bases respectively, with 19 bases between them. This CDR3 contains 16 residues. The germline gives CDR1 SGHRS, CDR2 YFSETQ. The CDR3 loop reads CASTRDRAGGTGELFF. CDR3 sequence (DNA): TGCGCCAGCACCCGTGACAGGGCGGGGGGCACCGGGGAGCTGTTTTTT.